The T cell receptor (beta chain) under discussion was sequenced for a study of T-cell reconstitution after alpha-beta-depleted transplantation in children. This clonotype has more than one count but fewer than ten. As it was prepared, the TCRbeta library received unique molecular identifiers. TCRdb independently ran MiXCR on the PCR reads; one entry per CDR3 protein. The sample shows roughly 400,000 distinct CDR3 sequences, 43% of them seen only once. This CDR3 has 13 amino acids. V gave up 5 bases and J gave up 5 bases, with 16 bases separating them. Germline V CDR1 and CDR2: DFQATT, SNEGSKA (reference sequence).

Sequences were derived from PBMCs, sampled before TCRalphabeta/CD19-depleted stem cell transplant. The chain recombines TRBV20-1 with TRBJ2-7, with D hard to call. This TCR was sampled from a girl aged 2 to 10 with aplastic anemia, due to receive a stem cell transplant. CDR3 DNA: TGCAGTGCTCTTTGGAAGACCAAGCACGAGCAGTACTTC. Its protein product is CSALWKTKHEQYF.